The 2 T cell receptor beta chains reported below all come from one sample, sequenced in a study of cytomegalovirus exposure and HLA in healthy donors. PCR was performed using 60 Vbeta and 13 Jbeta primers. Assay used: immunoSEQ multiplex PCR; TCRdb lists only in-frame clones, some missing. This sample has about 140,000 clones, with around 75% found just once. Sequencing was carried out using PBMCs. Every receptor here comes from a man aged 35 to 55 in good health and CMV-seronegative.

Here the CDR3 DNA reads TGTGCCAGCAGCTCCGCTTTTAGTAGAGGCACAGATACGCAGTATTTT. It is translated as CASSSAFSRGTDTQYF. The chain uses TRBV11-2 and TRBJ2-3; D is unclear. V was pared by 4 bases and J by 1 base, with 15 bases between. There are 16 residues in the CDR3. From germline, CDR1 is SGHAT and CDR2 FQNNGV.

V gene TRBV29-1 combines with J gene TRBJ2-1; a possible D gene is TRBD2 (5 bases). V lost 6 bases to trimming and J lost 10 bases, with 13 bases between them. The V gene's germline CDR1 is SQVTM and CDR2 ANQGSEA. CDR3 size: 11 residues. CDR3 DNA sequence: TGCAGCGTAACCTACCCGGGGGAGCAGTTCTTC. Amino acid sequence: CSVTYPGEQFF.